This entry is about one T cell receptor beta chain. The antigen remains unidentified. TCRdb re-analysed the reads in MiXCR, keeping a single row per CDR3 protein. The sample has over 50,000 distinct CDR3 sequences, 20% to 25% seen once. The CDR3 is 16 amino acids. The V gene's germline CDR1 is MNHEY and CDR2 SVGEGT. Trimming took off 2 bases at V and 2 bases at J, with 16 bases between the two ends. This sample was included in a study of T cell repertoires in cytomegalovirus infection. Whole-study context: An indication of both CMV infection and matching HLA type came from public TCR beta signatures.

Points from the study as a whole: Using cumulative public TCR beta family frequency, the authors identified those who carried CMV together with the relevant HLA.

This TCR came from a human donor in good health (CMV status not recorded). Some clones in this sample may be carry-over from other donors' samples. The J gene is TRBJ2-7, the V gene TRBV6-2 or TRBV6-3; D remains ambiguous. The sample here was CD8+ T cells from cultured PBMCs, taken from culture after CMV antigen stimulation. As DNA, the CDR3 is TGTGCCAGCAGTTACACCCTCACCAGATATACCTACGAGCAGTACTTC. Translation: CASSYTLTRYTYEQYF.